These T cell receptor beta chains were read from a single sample in a study of control samples from healthy donors and cancer patients. Clones were read by immunoSEQ multiplex PCR, and TCRdb kept only the in-frame ones, dropping some. This table holds roughly 120,000 clones, 89% found once. Source material: blood. All receptors come from a man between 50 and 59 years old in good health. Each CDR3 is given with its conserved first and last residue. Fields, in order: clone size, V gene, J gene, CDR3 protein. Rows give clone size only sometimes, using once, few, many, or a class for an expanded clone.

.	TRBV18	TRBJ1-1	CASSLGATPNTEAFF
.	TRBV18	TRBJ1-2	CASSPVGQGLIYGYTF
once	TRBV6-5	TRBJ2-3	CASRETSDGTDTQYF
.	TRBV3-1/TRBV3-2	TRBJ2-2	CASSQGARAVGELFF
.	TRBV6-5	TRBJ1-2	CASGSIGVTGGGYTF
.	TRBV19	TRBJ1-2	CASSIGGDSYGYTF
.	TRBV10-3	TRBJ1-2	CAISESGTGGDGYTF
.	TRBV13	TRBJ2-3	CASSIGQPGTDTQYF
.	TRBV12-3/TRBV12-4	TRBJ2-1	CASSYREDEQFF
.	TRBV7-6	TRBJ2-3	CASSRTSGGADTQYF
.	TRBV2	TRBJ1-1	CASRGSPGVTEAFF
.	TRBV4-3	TRBJ1-2	CASRVNRGNYGYTF
.	TRBV16	TRBJ2-7	CASSRPGQGNEQYF
.	TRBV5-6	TRBJ2-2	CASSSTGTSANTGELFF
.	TRBV9	TRBJ1-2	CASSVASPNYGYTF
.	TRBV6-2/TRBV6-3	TRBJ1-1	CASSYSGARTEAFF
.	TRBV19	TRBJ2-7	CASSVGQGGYEQYF
.	TRBV11-2	TRBJ1-1	CASRGQPNTEAFF
.	TRBV18	TRBJ1-1	CASSPPGLKGTEAFF
few	TRBV6-5	TRBJ1-1	CASSYSGVAQNTEAFF
.	TRBV6-5	TRBJ2-2	CATFRAGGFTGELFF
few	TRBV7-9	TRBJ1-1	CASSSTGSTEAFF
.	TRBV5-1	TRBJ1-4	CASSLVRGTNEKLFF